This entry features one TCR beta chain sequence. TCRdb's copy holds only in-frame clones and misses some; the assay was immunoSEQ multiplex PCR. The sample holds approximately 120,000 clones, approximately 96% seen once. The record originates from a study of T cell changes during pregnancy in multiple sclerosis. CDR1 is SGHRS and CDR2 is YFSETQ in the germline V gene. Germline trimming cut 3 bases from V and 3 bases from J; bases unmatched to any gene: 5. The CDR3 consists of 15 residues. V and J are TRBV5-1 and TRBJ1-1; 10 bases fit TRBD1. This TCR came from a female donor with multiple sclerosis, enrolled in a pregnancy study. Sequences were derived from peripheral blood, sampled after pregnancy. CDR3 sequence: CASSWDRGQYTEAFF. CDR3 DNA: TGCGCCAGCAGCTGGGACAGGGGTCAATACACTGAAGCTTTCTTT.